The subject of this entry is one TCR beta chain. Its antigen is not identified. The entry originates in a study of PD-L1 blockade in urothelial cancer. Urothelial carcinoma affected the patients, and it was locally advanced or metastatic. Patients each gave 1 to 8 samples, pretreatment and on-treatment. Overall study results and limits: Pretreatment TCR clonality in blood under the median foretold superior survival.

The authors spiked synthetic TCR analog templates into each PCR. TCRdb keeps only in-frame clones here, not all; method: immunoSEQ multiplex PCR. The sample comprises about 88,000 clones, 90% of which are singletons, and more than 8% rests with the top ten. Source: PBMCs, taken around atezolizumab (anti-PD-L1) treatment. The TCR comes from a man aged 60 to 75 with urothelial cancer.

The CDR3 DNA reads TGTGCCACAACCCGGACAGGGGGTAATACCGGGGAGCTGTTTTTT. Translated: CATTRTGGNTGELFF. The V and J genes are TRBV10-3 and TRBJ2-2; 10 bases agree with TRBD1. Germline CDR1 is ENHRY and CDR2 is SYGVKD. CDR3 size: 15 residues. V lost 10 bases and J lost 5; bases outside the gene matches: 10.